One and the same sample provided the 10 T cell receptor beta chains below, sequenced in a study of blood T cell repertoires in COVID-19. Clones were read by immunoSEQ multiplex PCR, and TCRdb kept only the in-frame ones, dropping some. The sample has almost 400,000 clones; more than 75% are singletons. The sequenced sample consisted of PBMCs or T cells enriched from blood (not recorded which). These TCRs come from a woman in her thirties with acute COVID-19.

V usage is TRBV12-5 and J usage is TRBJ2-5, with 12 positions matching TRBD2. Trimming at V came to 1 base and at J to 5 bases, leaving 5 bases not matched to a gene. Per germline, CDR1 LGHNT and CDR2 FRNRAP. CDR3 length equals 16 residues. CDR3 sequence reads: CASGLETSGGRETQYF. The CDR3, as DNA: TGTGCTAGTGGTTTGGAAACTAGCGGGGGGAGGGAGACCCAGTACTTC.

The DNA for the CDR3 is TGTGCCAGCAGTACCGGGACAGCCCCCCGCACCTTC. Residues: CASSTGTAPRTF. The chain links TRBV28 to TRBJ1-2, with 7 bases lining up with TRBD1. The CDR3 length is 12 residues. The V segment lost 5 bases and the J segment 13 bases; nucleotides outside the gene matches: 10. Germline V lookup: CDR1 MDHEN, CDR2 SYDVKM.

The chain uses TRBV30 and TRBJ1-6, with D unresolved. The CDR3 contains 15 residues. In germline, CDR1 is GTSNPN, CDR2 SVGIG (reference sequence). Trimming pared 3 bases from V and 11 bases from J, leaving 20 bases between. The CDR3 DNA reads TGTGCCTGGAGGGCCCTAGGTGCCGCGAGTACACCCCTCCACTTT. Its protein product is CAWRALGAASTPLHF.

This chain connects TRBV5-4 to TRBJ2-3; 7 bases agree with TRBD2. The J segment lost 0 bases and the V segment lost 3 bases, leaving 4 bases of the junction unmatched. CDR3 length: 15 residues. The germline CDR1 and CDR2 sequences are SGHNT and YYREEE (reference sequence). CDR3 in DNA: TGTGCCAGCAGCTCTGGGGGGGGGAGCACAGATACGCAGTATTTT. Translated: CASSSGGGSTDTQYF.

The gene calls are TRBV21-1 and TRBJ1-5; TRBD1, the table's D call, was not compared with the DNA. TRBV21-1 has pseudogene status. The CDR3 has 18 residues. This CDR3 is CASSKGNIRGQGYQPQHF. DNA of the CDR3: TGTGCCAGCAGCAAAGGTAATATTCGGGGACAGGGGTATCAGCCCCAGCATTTT.

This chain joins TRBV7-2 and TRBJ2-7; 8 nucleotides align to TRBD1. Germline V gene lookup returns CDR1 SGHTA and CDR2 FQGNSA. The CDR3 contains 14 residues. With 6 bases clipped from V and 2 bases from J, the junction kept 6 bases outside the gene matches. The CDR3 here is CASRRTGNPYEQYF. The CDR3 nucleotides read TGTGCCAGCAGGAGGACAGGGAACCCCTACGAGCAGTACTTC.

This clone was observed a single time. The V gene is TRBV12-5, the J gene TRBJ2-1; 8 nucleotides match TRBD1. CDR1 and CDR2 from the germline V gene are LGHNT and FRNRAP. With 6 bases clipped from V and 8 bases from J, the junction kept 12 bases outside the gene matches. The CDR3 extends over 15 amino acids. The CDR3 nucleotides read TGTGCTAGTGGCCGCGGACAGGGCAGTTGGGATGAGCAGTTCTTC. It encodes CASGRGQGSWDEQFF.

The CDR3 region is CASSWLGDNSPLHF. The CDR3 nucleotides read TGCGCCAGCAGCTGGCTAGGGGATAATTCACCCCTCCACTTT. The rearrangement links TRBV4-1 to TRBJ1-6, with a weak D call TRBD1 (5 bases). This CDR3 comprises 14 residues. V was cut by 5 bases and J by 5 bases, with 10 bases left in between. Germline loops: CDR1 MGHRA, CDR2 YSYEKL.

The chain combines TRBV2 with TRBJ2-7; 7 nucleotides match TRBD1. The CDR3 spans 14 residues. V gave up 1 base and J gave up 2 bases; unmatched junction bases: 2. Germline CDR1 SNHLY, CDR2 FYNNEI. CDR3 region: CASSEGTGPYEQYF. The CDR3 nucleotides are TGTGCCAGCAGTGAAGGGACAGGCCCCTACGAGCAGTACTTC.

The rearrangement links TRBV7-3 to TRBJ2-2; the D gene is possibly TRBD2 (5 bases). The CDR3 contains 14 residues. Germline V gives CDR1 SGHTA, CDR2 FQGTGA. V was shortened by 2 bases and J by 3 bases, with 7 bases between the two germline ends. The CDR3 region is CASSLFGDTGELFF. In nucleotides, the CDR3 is TGTGCCAGCAGCTTATTCGGGGACACCGGGGAGCTGTTTTTT.